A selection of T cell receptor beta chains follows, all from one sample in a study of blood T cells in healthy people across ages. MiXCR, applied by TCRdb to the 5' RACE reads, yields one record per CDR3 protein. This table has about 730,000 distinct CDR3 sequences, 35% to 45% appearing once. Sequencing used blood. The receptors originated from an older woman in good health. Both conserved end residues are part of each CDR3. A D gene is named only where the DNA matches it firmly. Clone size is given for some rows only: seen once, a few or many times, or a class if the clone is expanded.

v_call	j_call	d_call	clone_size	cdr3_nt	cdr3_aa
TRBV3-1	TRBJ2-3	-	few	TGTGCCAGCAGCCAAAACCGGGACCTTACGCAGTATTTT	CASSQNRDLTQYF
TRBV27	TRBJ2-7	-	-	TGTGCCAGCAGTGTAACCGGGGCTGGCGAGCAGTACTTC	CASSVTGAGEQYF
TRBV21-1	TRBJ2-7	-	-	TGTGCCAGCAGTCCGGGACTAGCGGAAGGAGGCGACGAGCAGTACTTC	CASSPGLAEGGDEQYF
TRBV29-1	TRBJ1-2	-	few	TGCAGCGTTGAAGATCCAGTCTATGGCTACACCTTC	CSVEDPVYGYTF
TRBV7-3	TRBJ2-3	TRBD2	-	TGTGCCAGCAGCTTAACGACTAGCGGGACGACAGATACGCAGTATTTT	CASSLTTSGTTDTQYF
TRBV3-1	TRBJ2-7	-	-	TGTGCCAGCAGCCAAGTTAGGGGAGAGGCCGAGCAGTACTTC	CASSQVRGEAEQYF
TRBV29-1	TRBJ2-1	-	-	TGCAGCGGTGGACCACGGGATGGGCAGTTCTTC	CSGGPRDGQFF
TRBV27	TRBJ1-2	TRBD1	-	TGTGCCAGCAGTCCCCAGGCAGGGGGCAGGGGCTATGGCTACACCTTC	CASSPQAGGRGYGYTF
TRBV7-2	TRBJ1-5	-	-	TGTGCCAGCAGCGGAGGGATAGGGAATCAGCCCCAGCATTTT	CASSGGIGNQPQHF
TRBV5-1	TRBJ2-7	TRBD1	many	TGCGCCAGCAGCTCTGCCGGGACAGGGGGCTCGGGCGAGCAGTACTTC	CASSSAGTGGSGEQYF
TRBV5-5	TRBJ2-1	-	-	TGTGCCAGCAGCTTTGCACTTACGTACAATGAGCAGTTCTTC	CASSFALTYNEQFF
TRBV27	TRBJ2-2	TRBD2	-	TGTGCCAGCAGTTTTTCCGGGACTAGCTCGGTCGGGGAGCTGTTTTTT	CASSFSGTSSVGELFF
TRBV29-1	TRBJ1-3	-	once	TGCAGCATACAACAGAGCTCTGGAAACACCATATATTTT	CSIQQSSGNTIYF
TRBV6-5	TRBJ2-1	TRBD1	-	TGTGCCAGCAGCGGAGACAGGGGGTACGAGCAGTTCTTC	CASSGDRGYEQFF
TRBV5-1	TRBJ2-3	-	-	TGCGCCAGCAGCCCGGCGGCTAGCACAGATACGCAGTATTTT	CASSPAASTDTQYF
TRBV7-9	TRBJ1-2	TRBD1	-	TGTGCCAGCAGCATGCAAGACAGGGGGCGCGGCTATGGCTACACCTTC	CASSMQDRGRGYGYTF
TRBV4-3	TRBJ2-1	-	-	TGCGCCAGCAGCTCCCGAGCTAATGAGCAGTTCTTC	CASSSRANEQFF
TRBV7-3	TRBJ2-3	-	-	TGTGCCAGCAGCCCAAGGGACACCGGCACAGATACGCAGTATTTT	CASSPRDTGTDTQYF
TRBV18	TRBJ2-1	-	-	TGTGCCAGCTCACCGGGTTCTGAGCAGTTCTTC	CASSPGSEQFF
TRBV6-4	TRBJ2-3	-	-	TGTGCCAGCAGCCGCTCGGAGGGAGATCAAGATACGCAGTATTTT	CASSRSEGDQDTQYF
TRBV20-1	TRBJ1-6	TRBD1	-	TGCAGTGCTCCGGGGGGGACAGGGTCTTCACCCCTCCACTTT	CSAPGGTGSSPLHF
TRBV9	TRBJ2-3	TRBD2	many	TGTGCCAGCAGCGTAGGACTAGCGGAACTCACAGATACGCAGTATTTT	CASSVGLAELTDTQYF
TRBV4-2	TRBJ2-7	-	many	TGTGCCAGCAGCCAAGAACAAGACAGTTTCTACGAGCAGTACTTC	CASSQEQDSFYEQYF
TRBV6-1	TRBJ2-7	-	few	TGTGCCAGCAGTGAATACGGGGAGAACTCCTACGAGCAGTACTTC	CASSEYGENSYEQYF
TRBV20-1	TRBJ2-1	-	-	TGCAGTGCGCACCGCGGCTCGTCGAGCTCCTACAATGAGCAGTTCTTC	CSAHRGSSSSYNEQFF
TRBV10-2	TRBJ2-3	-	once	TGCGCCAGCAGTGTCCTCTTCACAGATACGCAGTATTTT	CASSVLFTDTQYF
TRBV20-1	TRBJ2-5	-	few	TGCAGTGCTAGGGGTGGTCAGCTGTCAGAGACCCAGTACTTC	CSARGGQLSETQYF
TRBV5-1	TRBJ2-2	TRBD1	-	TGCGCCAGCAGTTTAGGCCCGGGGACAGGGGCGAACACCGGGGAGCTGTTTTTT	CASSLGPGTGANTGELFF
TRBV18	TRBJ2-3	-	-	TGTGCCAGCGCACCACCGGTGACAGATACGCAGTATTTT	CASAPPVTDTQYF
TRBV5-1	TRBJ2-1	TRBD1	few	TGCGCCAGCAGCTTGGAACAGGGGTACAATGAGCAGTTCTTC	CASSLEQGYNEQFF
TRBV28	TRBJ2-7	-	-	TGTGCCAGCAGTCATACTAGGAATGAGGCCTACGAGCAGTACTTC	CASSHTRNEAYEQYF
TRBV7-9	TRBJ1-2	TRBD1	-	TGTGCCAGCAGTTTTAATTCAGGGGGCTTCTATGACTACACCTTC	CASSFNSGGFYDYTF
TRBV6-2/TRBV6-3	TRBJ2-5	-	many	TGTGCCAGCAGTTATTCCCAGGAAAGGAGAGAGACCCAGTACTTC	CASSYSQERRETQYF
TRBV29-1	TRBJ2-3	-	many	TGCAGCGTTGACGGGGATACGCAGTATTTT	CSVDGDTQYF
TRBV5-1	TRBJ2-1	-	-	TGCGCCAGCAGCCCAGGGGAAGGGACTACTTACAATGAGCAGTTCTTC	CASSPGEGTTYNEQFF
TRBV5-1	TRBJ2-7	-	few	TGCGCCAGCAGCGCGGGTGTCGACAACGAGCAGTACTTC	CASSAGVDNEQYF
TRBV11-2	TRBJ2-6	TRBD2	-	TGTGCCAGCACACCAAGACTAGCGGGAGGGCCCGGGGCCAACGTCCTGACTTTC	CASTPRLAGGPGANVLTF
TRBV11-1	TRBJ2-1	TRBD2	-	TGTGCCAGCAGCGTCCGGGACTACTACAATGAGCAGTTCTTC	CASSVRDYYNEQFF
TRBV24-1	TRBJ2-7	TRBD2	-	TGTGCCACCAGTTTCGGGGGGGCGCAGGGGAATGAGCAGTACTTC	CATSFGGAQGNEQYF
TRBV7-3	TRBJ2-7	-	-	TGTGCCAGCAGCCCTCGGGGAGTGGCCGAGCAGTACTTC	CASSPRGVAEQYF
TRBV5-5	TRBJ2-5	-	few	TGTGCCAGCAGCTTGGCATCAGGACTAAAAGAGACCCAGTACTTC	CASSLASGLKETQYF
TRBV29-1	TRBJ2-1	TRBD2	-	TGCAGCGGTGGGCTAGCGGGGGGGGATTTCGATGAGCAGTTCTTC	CSGGLAGGDFDEQFF
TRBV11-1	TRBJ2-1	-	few	TGTGCCAGCAGCCCAACCCCTGGCGGTTACAATGAGCAGTTCTTC	CASSPTPGGYNEQFF
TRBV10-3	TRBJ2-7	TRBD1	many	TGTGCCATCAGTGAACAGGGGGCGACTGGTACCTACGAGCAGTACTTC	CAISEQGATGTYEQYF
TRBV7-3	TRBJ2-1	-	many	TGTGCCAGCAGCTTAGGGGACACCAGCATCTCCAATGAGCAGTTCTTC	CASSLGDTSISNEQFF
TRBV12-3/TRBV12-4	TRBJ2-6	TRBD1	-	TGTGCCAGCAGTTTTGGGACAGGGGCGCTCTCTGGGGCCGACGTCCTGACTTTC	CASSFGTGALSGADVLTF